The next 30 T cell receptor beta chains were all read from a single sample in a study of blood T cells in healthy people across ages. The use of a sample-barcoded 5' primer and a J-beta primer mix characterized a second PCR of roughly 6 to 12 cycles. TCRdb fed the 5' RACE reads into MiXCR, producing one record per CDR3 protein. Of 1.5 million to 2 million distinct CDR3 sequences in the sample, approximately 28% were seen once. Input material: blood. Source of these receptors: a woman under 40 in good health.

The chain is built from TRBV9 and TRBJ2-2; D perhaps matches TRBD2 (6 bases). Trimming removed 2 bases from V and 6 bases from J, with 14 bases in between. Germline V gene data show CDR1 as SGDLS and CDR2 as YYNGEE. The CDR3 totals 15 residues. The CDR3 region is CASSVGGGRPGELFF. Here the CDR3 DNA reads TGTGCCAGCAGCGTCGGGGGAGGCCGTCCCGGGGAGCTGTTTTTT.

This clonotype has more than one count but fewer than ten. J is TRBJ2-5 and V is TRBV5-5; maybe TRBD2 (5 bases). Trimming shortened V by 4 bases and J by 0 bases, and 10 bases separated the two germline ends. Germline V gives CDR1 SGHKS, CDR2 YYEKEE (reference sequence). CDR3 length: 14 amino acids. CDR3 in amino acids: CASSQEDYQETQYF. The CDR3 nucleotides read TGTGCCAGCAGCCAAGAGGACTACCAAGAGACCCAGTACTTC.

The V gene is TRBV7-2, the J gene TRBJ1-5, with D hard to call. Germline V gives CDR1 SGHTA, CDR2 FQGNSA. Trimming shortened V by 1 base and J by 0 bases, and 7 bases separated the two germline ends. The CDR3 has 15 amino acids. The CDR3 sequence is CASSLEMVSNQPQHF. Written as DNA, the CDR3 is TGTGCCAGCAGCTTAGAGATGGTTAGCAATCAGCCCCAGCATTTT.

The chain combines TRBV27 with TRBJ2-7; TRBD1 agrees at 8 bases. There are 14 residues in the CDR3. Germline loops: CDR1 MNHEY, CDR2 SMNVEV (reference sequence). V dropped 8 bases and J dropped 3; count of bases not matched to a gene: 9. The CDR3 here is CASHRTGKFYEQYF. The CDR3 DNA is TGTGCCAGCCACAGGACAGGGAAGTTCTACGAGCAGTACTTC.

Ten or more counts support this clonotype. The chain couples TRBV12-3 or TRBV12-4 to TRBJ1-1; D is ambiguous. Trimming left V 7 bases short and J 0 bases short, with 9 bases between. The CDR3 contains 13 residues. The CDR3 here is CASTPSLNTEAFF. CDR3 coding DNA: TGTGCCAGCACCCCTTCCCTGAACACTGAAGCTTTCTTT.

V usage is TRBV15 and J usage is TRBJ2-1, with TRBD2 matching 9 bases. Per the germline V gene, CDR1 is LNHNV and CDR2 is YYDKDF (reference sequence). V gave up 0 bases and J gave up 11 bases; unmatched junction bases: 14. The CDR3 sequence is 17 residues long. CDR3 coding DNA: TGTGCCACCAGCAGAGATCAAGCGGGAGGCCCCACCCATAAGCAGTTCTTC. This encodes CATSRDQAGGPTHKQFF.

This chain links TRBV7-9 with TRBJ2-2; possibly TRBD1 for D (6 bases). CDR3 length: 14 residues. The germline gives CDR1 SEHNR, CDR2 FQNEAQ (reference sequence). Deletions cut 5 bases from V and 7 bases from J, with 14 bases between. CDR3 sequence: CASSQGQSGGELFF. CDR3 DNA: TGTGCCAGCAGCCAAGGACAGTCCGGCGGGGAGCTGTTTTTT.

This clonotype was recorded a few times. The chain links TRBV2 to TRBJ2-1; weak D call: TRBD1 (6 bases). Trimming shortened V by 1 base and J by 9 bases, and 10 bases separated the two germline ends. The germline V gene has CDR1 SNHLY and CDR2 FYNNEI. This CDR3 region has 13 residues. Written as DNA, the CDR3 is TGTGCCAGCAGTGAAGTTGTAGGGGGTGAGCAGTTCTTC. Its protein is CASSEVVGGEQFF.

CDR3 residues: CATSRELSGYTF. In nucleotides, the CDR3 is TGTGCCACCAGCAGAGAGTTGAGTGGCTACACCTTC. The chain employs TRBV15 and TRBJ1-2; D unclear. The CDR3 consists of 12 residues. V was cut by 0 bases and J by 7 bases, with 6 bases left in between. Germline V CDR1 and CDR2: LNHNV, YYDKDF (reference sequence).

V usage is TRBV11-2 and J usage is TRBJ1-1; 9 bases are a match to TRBD1. CDR3 size: 14 residues. V gave up 7 bases and J gave up 5 bases; unmatched junction bases: 8. Per the germline V gene, CDR1 is SGHAT and CDR2 is FQNNGV. The CDR3 nucleotides read TGTGCCAGCACCGGTTACAGGGGGCGGACTGAAGCTTTCTTT. This codes for CASTGYRGRTEAFF.

The rearrangement uses TRBV30 and TRBJ2-1, with 12 bases matching TRBD2. The ends lost 2 bases at V and 8 bases at J; junction bases unmatched: 7. Germline loops: CDR1 GTSNPN, CDR2 SVGIG (reference sequence). The CDR3 runs 15 residues. The CDR3 nucleotides read TGTGCCTGGAGTTCTAGCGGGGGGGCAATCGATGAGCAGTTCTTC. Amino acid sequence: CAWSSSGGAIDEQFF.

This clonotype was seen repeatedly, ten times or more. V gene TRBV13 combines with J gene TRBJ2-1, with D unclear. The CDR3 runs 11 residues. V lost 5 bases and J 8 bases, leaving 7 bases between the germline ends. Looked up from germline, CDR1 is PRHDT and CDR2 is FYEKMQ (reference sequence). The CDR3 DNA reads TGTGCCAGCAGCGATATCGATGAGCAGTTCTTC. It translates to CASSDIDEQFF. The full variable domain, rest sourced from reference TRBV13 and TRBJ2-1, is AAGVIQSPRHLIKEKRETATLKCYPIPRHDTVYWYQQGPGQDPQFLISFYEKMQSDKGSIPDRFSAQQFSDYHSELNMSSLELGDSALYFCASSDIDEQFFGPGTRLTVL.

As for this clonotype: This may be a read error: a much more frequent sequence differs by one nucleotide. The chain uses TRBV25-1 and TRBJ2-5, with 7 bases lining up with TRBD2. This CDR3 spans 13 amino acids. The V gene's germline CDR1 is MGHDK and CDR2 SYGVNS. For the CDR3, the DNA is TGTGCCAGCAGGGGAGGGAATAAAGAGACCCGGTACTTC. This encodes CASRGGNKETRYF.

As concerns this clonotype: This may come from a read error, since a much larger clone is one base off. The chain uses TRBV5-1 and TRBJ2-5; D may correspond to TRBD1 or TRBD2 (5 bases each). The CDR3 covers 13 residues. Germline V CDR1 and CDR2: SGHRS, YFSETQ. V lost 5 bases, J lost 11 bases, and 19 bases lay in between. The CDR3 here is CASSSPGLNEQYF. CDR3 in DNA: TGCGCCAGCAGTTCTCCGGGGCTAAATGAGCAGTACTTC.

This clonotype was detected only once. The V call is TRBV9, the J call TRBJ2-3, with TRBD1 as a possible D gene (6 bases). From germline, CDR1 is SGDLS and CDR2 YYNGEE. The CDR3 has 17 amino acids. V lost 4 bases and J 4 bases, leaving 22 bases between the germline ends. CDR3 nucleotides: TGTGCCAGCAGCCGTAAAGCAGGGGTAGAGATTGCAGATACGCAGTATTTT. It specifies CASSRKAGVEIADTQYF.

This clonotype has at least ten counts. The J gene is TRBJ2-7, the V gene TRBV12-3 or TRBV12-4; D is undetermined. The CDR3 contains 11 residues. V was clipped by 6 bases and J by 6 bases, with 9 bases between them. The CDR3 spells CASSRTAEQYF. The CDR3 DNA reads TGTGCCAGCAGCCGAACAGCCGAGCAGTACTTC.

There are many counts of this clonotype. The chain employs TRBV11-2 and TRBJ2-7, with 9 bases aligning to TRBD1. The CDR3 is 14 amino acids. The junction had 6 bases not matched to a gene; V was cut back by 3 bases and J by 6 bases. Germline V CDR1 and CDR2: SGHAT, FQNNGV. The DNA of the CDR3 is TGTGCCAGCAGCTTGCCGGGGGGACAGGGCGAGCAGTACTTC. Protein: CASSLPGGQGEQYF.

This sequence joins TRBV5-1 and TRBJ2-7; 11 positions agree with TRBD2. Germline CDR1 is SGHRS and CDR2 is YFSETQ. Unmatched junction bases numbered 15, after V lost 7 bases and J lost 6 bases. The CDR3 runs to 16 residues. CDR3 in DNA: TGCGCCAGCGGCCCCGTCCCCCTAGCGGGAGGACTCGAGCAGTACTTC. This encodes CASGPVPLAGGLEQYF.

The chain uses TRBV4-1 and TRBJ2-1; 11 bases line up with TRBD2. This CDR3 contains 17 residues. Per germline, CDR1 MGHRA and CDR2 YSYEKL. V dropped 0 bases and J dropped 5; count of bases not matched to a gene: 6. CDR3 sequence: CASSQDPGLAVNNEQFF. CDR3 DNA sequence: TGCGCCAGCAGCCAAGATCCGGGACTAGCGGTAAACAATGAGCAGTTCTTC.

This clonotype was observed many times. V is TRBV5-1 and J is TRBJ2-7; TRBD1 matches at 9 bases. V lost 4 bases and J lost 0; bases outside the gene matches: 5. The CDR3 length is 15 residues. Looked up from germline, CDR1 is SGHRS and CDR2 is YFSETQ. This chain's CDR3 is CASSPVQGASYEQYF. In DNA form, the CDR3 reads TGCGCCAGCAGCCCGGTACAGGGGGCCTCCTACGAGCAGTACTTC. The variable domain in full, completed from reference TRBV5-1 and TRBJ2-7, reads KAGVTQTPRYLIKTRGQQVTLSCSPISGHRSVSWYQQTPGQGLQFLFEYFSETQRNKGNFPGRFSGRQFSNSRSEMNVSTLELGDSALYLCASSPVQGASYEQYFGPGTRLTVT.

This clonotype was counted a few times. This chain links TRBV20-1 with TRBJ1-5, with 7 bases matching TRBD1. V shed 5 bases, J shed 2 bases, and the junction held 6 bases outside the gene matches. The CDR3 is made up of 14 amino acids. Looked up from germline, CDR1 is DFQATT and CDR2 is SNEGSKA (reference sequence). Here the CDR3 DNA reads TGCAGTGCTGGGGGGCAGGGGGGCAATCAGCCCCAGCATTTT. Protein product: CSAGGQGGNQPQHF.

This clonotype was counted at least ten times. This sequence joins TRBV2 and TRBJ2-5; D may match TRBD1 or TRBD2 (5 bases each). The V gene lost 6 bases and the J gene lost 5 bases, with 16 bases spanning the gap. From germline, CDR1 is SNHLY and CDR2 FYNNEI. This CDR3 contains 14 residues. CDR3 nucleotide sequence: TGTGCCAGCAGGTTGGGACCGAGGGAGGAGACCCAGTACTTC. This codes for CASRLGPREETQYF.

There are a few counts of this clonotype. The chain joins TRBV28 to TRBJ1-2, with a possible D match to TRBD1 (5 bases). CDR1 and CDR2 (germline): MDHEN, SYDVKM. V lost 2 bases to trimming and J lost 8 bases, with 18 bases between them. CDR3 length: 15 amino acids. The CDR3 loop is CASSLRDPRGRGYTF. For the CDR3, the DNA is TGTGCCAGCAGTTTACGGGACCCGCGAGGGAGAGGCTACACCTTC.

CDR3 coding DNA: TGTGCCAGCAGCCCGCGGGGCCGGGACTCCCTTCACAATGAGCAGTTCTTC. Translation: CASSPRGRDSLHNEQFF. The rearrangement joins TRBV7-9 to TRBJ2-1; maybe TRBD2 (6 bases). The V and J ends lost 5 bases and 5 bases respectively, with 22 bases between them. CDR1 and CDR2 (germline): SEHNR, FQNEAQ (reference sequence). The CDR3 spans 17 residues.

CDR3 residues: CASRTSGQPQHF. CDR3 sequence (DNA): TGTGCCAGCAGAACAAGCGGTCAGCCCCAGCATTTT. V usage is TRBV12-3 or TRBV12-4 and J usage is TRBJ1-5; D not certain. Trimming pared 6 bases from V and 6 bases from J, leaving 9 bases between. The CDR3 loop spans 12 amino acids.

As regards this clonotype: At one end, the junction sequence differs from germline, possibly due to a read error. The chain joins TRBV7-8 to TRBJ2-5, with D hard to call. Germline V CDR1 and CDR2: SGHVS, FQNEAQ. This CDR3 has 15 residues. This CDR3 reads CVSSHRRGQQETQYF. For the CDR3, the DNA is TGTGTCAGCAGCCACCGGCGCGGCCAGCAAGAGACCCAGTACTTC.

On this clonotype itself: A read error is possible here, since a much larger clone lies one base away. The chain combines TRBV10-3 with TRBJ2-3; tentatively, D is TRBD2 (6 bases). This CDR3 comprises 16 residues. The germline gives CDR1 ENHRY, CDR2 SYGVKD. CDR3 protein: CAISKSRLREPDTQYF. For the CDR3, the DNA is TGTGCCATCAGTAAGTCGAGGTTGCGGGAACCAGATACGCAGTATTTT.

This clonotype was seen a few times. V is TRBV21-1 and J is TRBJ1-2; the table's D call of TRBD1 was not tested on the DNA. TRBV21-1 is designated a pseudogene. This CDR3 has 14 residues. The CDR3: CASLPFLVDYGYTF. The CDR3 coding sequence is TGTGCCTCCCTTCCCTTCCTGGTGGACTATGGCTACACCTTC.

In its sample, this clonotype was seen a few times. The chain links TRBV3-1 to TRBJ2-3, with 11 bases that match TRBD2. The CDR3 covers 17 residues. Germline V gene lookup returns CDR1 LGHDT and CDR2 YNNKEL (reference sequence). The junction had 7 bases not matched to a gene; V was cut back by 3 bases and J by 2 bases. This chain's CDR3 is CASSHNSGRATTDTQYF. CDR3 in DNA: TGTGCCAGCAGCCATAATAGCGGGAGGGCTACCACAGATACGCAGTATTTT.

The chain carries TRBV29-1 and TRBJ1-6; 10 positions agree with TRBD1. The germline V gene has CDR1 SQVTM and CDR2 ANQGSEA. Unmatched junction bases numbered 8, after V lost 6 bases and J lost 9 bases. The CDR3 contains 14 residues. CDR3 amino acids: CSVVTGTGASPLHF. As DNA, the CDR3 is TGCAGCGTAGTTACCGGGACAGGGGCTTCACCCCTCCACTTT.